The rows below give T cell receptor beta chains drawn from one sample of a study of shared clonotypes between healthy human individuals. Here immunoSEQ multiplex PCR was the method, and the copy in TCRdb shows in-frame clones only, minus some. The data contain roughly 1,800,000 clones, about 95% of them singletons. Sequencing was performed on naive CD8+ T cells sorted from blood. Receptor source: a man younger than 35 in good health. The CDR3 runs from the conserved cysteine through the conserved F or W. Fields, in order: D gene, V gene, J gene, clone size, CDR3 DNA, CDR3 protein. D genes are given only for firm matches. Part of the rows lack a size; the others show once, few, many or a class for expanded clones.

d_call: TRBD1; v_call: TRBV6-6; j_call: TRBJ1-5; clone_size: once; cdr3_nt: TGTGCCAGCAGTTACGGGACAGGGCTCAATCAGCCCCAGCATTTT; cdr3_aa: CASSYGTGLNQPQHF
d_call: .; v_call: TRBV9; j_call: TRBJ2-5; clone_size: .; cdr3_nt: TGTGCCAGCAGCGTAGCCAGGGAGGAGACCCAGTACTTC; cdr3_aa: CASSVAREETQYF
d_call: .; v_call: TRBV15; j_call: TRBJ1-2; clone_size: .; cdr3_nt: TGTGCCACCGGGGTCTTAGCGGGTGGCTACACCTTC; cdr3_aa: CATGVLAGGYTF
d_call: .; v_call: TRBV5-6; j_call: TRBJ2-7; clone_size: .; cdr3_nt: TGTGCCAGCAGCTTGGATTGGGGGGAGCAGTACTTC; cdr3_aa: CASSLDWGEQYF
d_call: .; v_call: TRBV5-4; j_call: TRBJ2-1; clone_size: .; cdr3_nt: TGTGCCAGCAGCTTCAAGGGTGGAGGGAATGAGCAGTTCTTC; cdr3_aa: CASSFKGGGNEQFF
d_call: .; v_call: TRBV6-5; j_call: TRBJ1-1; clone_size: .; cdr3_nt: TGTGCCAGCAGTCCGGCCTCGATGGGGCCTGAAGCTTTCTTT; cdr3_aa: CASSPASMGPEAFF
d_call: .; v_call: TRBV27; j_call: TRBJ2-2; clone_size: .; cdr3_nt: TGTGCCAGCAGCCTCCGCGCCGGGGAGCTGTTTTTT; cdr3_aa: CASSLRAGELFF
d_call: .; v_call: TRBV6-1; j_call: TRBJ2-7; clone_size: .; cdr3_nt: TGTGCCAGCAGTACCCGGGATACCGAGCAGTACTTC; cdr3_aa: CASSTRDTEQYF
d_call: .; v_call: TRBV19; j_call: TRBJ2-3; clone_size: .; cdr3_nt: TGTGCCAGTAGTATTTTGAGGAAAGATACGCAGTATTTT; cdr3_aa: CASSILRKDTQYF
d_call: .; v_call: TRBV6-1; j_call: TRBJ2-4; clone_size: .; cdr3_nt: TGTGCCAGCAGTGAAGAAGAGGGGGACGAGGCGGACATTCAGTACTTC; cdr3_aa: CASSEEEGDEADIQYF
d_call: .; v_call: TRBV9; j_call: TRBJ2-3; clone_size: once; cdr3_nt: TGTGCCAGCAGCGTGCCCTCAGATACGCAGTATTTT; cdr3_aa: CASSVPSDTQYF
d_call: TRBD2; v_call: TRBV7-9; j_call: TRBJ2-2; clone_size: once; cdr3_nt: TGTGCCAGCAGCGCCCACGGACTAGCGGGGTTGAACACCGGGGAGCTGTTTTTT; cdr3_aa: CASSAHGLAGLNTGELFF
d_call: .; v_call: TRBV27; j_call: TRBJ2-7; clone_size: .; cdr3_nt: TGTGCCAGCAGTCCCACCGTGGACAGTTCCTACGAGCAGTACTTC; cdr3_aa: CASSPTVDSSYEQYF
d_call: .; v_call: TRBV30; j_call: TRBJ2-1; clone_size: once; cdr3_nt: TGTGCCTGGAGTGTAGACTCCCCAAATGAGCAGTTCTTC; cdr3_aa: CAWSVDSPNEQFF
d_call: .; v_call: TRBV4-1; j_call: TRBJ2-5; clone_size: .; cdr3_nt: TGCGCCAGCAGCCCAGGAGGGGCGGTGGGACAAGAGACCCAGTACTTC; cdr3_aa: CASSPGGAVGQETQYF
d_call: TRBD2; v_call: TRBV4-3; j_call: TRBJ2-7; clone_size: .; cdr3_nt: TGCGCCAGCAGCCCCGGGACTAGAGGCTACGAGCAGTACTTC; cdr3_aa: CASSPGTRGYEQYF
d_call: TRBD2; v_call: TRBV2; j_call: TRBJ2-5; clone_size: .; cdr3_nt: TGTGCCAGCAGTGATAAGCGGGAGGCCCAGACCCAGTACTTC; cdr3_aa: CASSDKREAQTQYF
d_call: .; v_call: TRBV13; j_call: TRBJ2-7; clone_size: .; cdr3_nt: TGTGCCAGCAGCTTAAGGGGGGGCTCCTACGAGCAGTACTTC; cdr3_aa: CASSLRGGSYEQYF
d_call: .; v_call: TRBV7-9; j_call: TRBJ1-1; clone_size: .; cdr3_nt: TGTGCCAGCAGCTTAAGCGGATTTGAGGCTTTCTTT; cdr3_aa: CASSLSGFEAFF
d_call: .; v_call: TRBV7-9; j_call: TRBJ2-2; clone_size: once; cdr3_nt: TGTGCCAGCAGCTTGGAGAACACCGGGGAGCTGTTTTTT; cdr3_aa: CASSLENTGELFF
d_call: TRBD1; v_call: TRBV28; j_call: TRBJ2-7; clone_size: once; cdr3_nt: TGTGCCAGCAGACCCCCCGGGACAGGGTGGTACGAGCAGTACTTC; cdr3_aa: CASRPPGTGWYEQYF
d_call: .; v_call: TRBV11-3; j_call: TRBJ2-5; clone_size: .; cdr3_nt: TGTGCCAGCAGCCCGGAGGGGAAAGAGACCCAGTACTTC; cdr3_aa: CASSPEGKETQYF
d_call: TRBD1; v_call: TRBV28; j_call: TRBJ2-5; clone_size: once; cdr3_nt: TGTGCCAGCAGTTCGCCAACCACGGACAGGGGGCTCGAGACCCAGTACTTC; cdr3_aa: CASSSPTTDRGLETQYF
d_call: .; v_call: TRBV5-6; j_call: TRBJ1-2; clone_size: .; cdr3_nt: TGTGCCAGCAGCTTGGCCGTCGGGGGGCTCAACTATGGCTACACCTTC; cdr3_aa: CASSLAVGGLNYGYTF
d_call: .; v_call: TRBV6-5; j_call: TRBJ2-7; clone_size: .; cdr3_nt: TGTGCCAGCAGTTACGGGGAAAGCGGCTACGAGCAGTACTTC; cdr3_aa: CASSYGESGYEQYF
d_call: .; v_call: TRBV7-9; j_call: TRBJ2-1; clone_size: .; cdr3_nt: TGTGCCAGCAGCTTAGGGTCCCCCGACGGGGGCAATGATTACAATGAGCAGTTCTTC; cdr3_aa: CASSLGSPDGGNDYNEQFF
d_call: .; v_call: TRBV5-6; j_call: TRBJ2-7; clone_size: .; cdr3_nt: TGTGCCAGCAGCCCCACCGGCCGGTACGAGCAGTACTTC; cdr3_aa: CASSPTGRYEQYF
d_call: .; v_call: TRBV27; j_call: TRBJ1-1; clone_size: .; cdr3_nt: TGTGCCAGCAGTTTAGGAGGACCTGGGGCTGAAGCTTTCTTT; cdr3_aa: CASSLGGPGAEAFF
d_call: .; v_call: TRBV19; j_call: TRBJ1-1; clone_size: .; cdr3_nt: TGTGCCAGTAGTATCAGTGACGAACCCCAACTCTTCATGAACACTGAAGCTTTCTTT; cdr3_aa: CASSISDEPQLFMNTEAFF
d_call: .; v_call: TRBV7-3; j_call: TRBJ2-3; clone_size: .; cdr3_nt: TGTGCCAGCAGCTTCCTCGGCACAGATACGCAGTATTTT; cdr3_aa: CASSFLGTDTQYF
d_call: .; v_call: TRBV27; j_call: TRBJ1-5; clone_size: few; cdr3_nt: TGTGCCAGCAGTTTCGGGGGCAATCAGCCCCAGCATTTT; cdr3_aa: CASSFGGNQPQHF
d_call: TRBD1; v_call: TRBV19; j_call: TRBJ2-7; clone_size: .; cdr3_nt: TGTGCCAGTGCCGGAGGACAGGACCCTACCTACGAGCAGTACTTC; cdr3_aa: CASAGGQDPTYEQYF
d_call: TRBD2; v_call: TRBV27; j_call: TRBJ2-1; clone_size: once; cdr3_nt: TGTGCCAGCAGCCCCCAGGATGTGACTAGCGGGGGGGCGTACAATGAGCAGTTCTTC; cdr3_aa: CASSPQDVTSGGAYNEQFF
d_call: .; v_call: TRBV6-1; j_call: TRBJ1-2; clone_size: once; cdr3_nt: TGTGCCAGCAGTGAATTTCAGGGGACTTATGGCTACACCTTC; cdr3_aa: CASSEFQGTYGYTF
d_call: .; v_call: TRBV7-6; j_call: TRBJ2-7; clone_size: .; cdr3_nt: TGTGCCAGCAGCTTAAGGGAGGACTACGAGCAGTACTTC; cdr3_aa: CASSLREDYEQYF
d_call: TRBD2; v_call: TRBV4-1; j_call: TRBJ2-1; clone_size: .; cdr3_nt: TGCGCCAGCAGCCAAGAGGTCCCGACTAGCGGGAGTATCTACAATGAGCAGTTCTTC; cdr3_aa: CASSQEVPTSGSIYNEQFF
d_call: TRBD1; v_call: TRBV18; j_call: TRBJ2-7; clone_size: .; cdr3_nt: TGTGCCAGCTCACCCGGACAGGAAGTCAACTACGAGCAGTACTTC; cdr3_aa: CASSPGQEVNYEQYF
d_call: .; v_call: TRBV9; j_call: TRBJ1-2; clone_size: .; cdr3_nt: TGTGCCAGCGCCGAGACAGGTCGCTATGGCTACACCTTC; cdr3_aa: CASAETGRYGYTF
d_call: .; v_call: TRBV4-3; j_call: TRBJ1-2; clone_size: once; cdr3_nt: TGCGCCAGCAGCCAAGATTCGGAAGGGTTGTTCTATGGCTACACCTTC; cdr3_aa: CASSQDSEGLFYGYTF
d_call: TRBD1; v_call: TRBV28; j_call: TRBJ2-7; clone_size: .; cdr3_nt: TGTGCCAGCAGTTTAGTTAGGGGGCGCATCGACGAGCAGTACTTC; cdr3_aa: CASSLVRGRIDEQYF
d_call: TRBD2; v_call: TRBV9; j_call: TRBJ2-2; clone_size: .; cdr3_nt: TGTGCCAGCAGCGTAGTAGCCGGACTAGGAAACACCGGGGAGCTGTTTTTT; cdr3_aa: CASSVVAGLGNTGELFF
d_call: .; v_call: TRBV4-1; j_call: TRBJ2-3; clone_size: .; cdr3_nt: TGCGCCAGCAGCCAAGTAGGGGGTGCAGATACGCAGTATTTT; cdr3_aa: CASSQVGGADTQYF
d_call: .; v_call: TRBV5-6; j_call: TRBJ1-2; clone_size: once; cdr3_nt: TGTGCCAGCAGCTTGGAAACAGGTGGTCCTAACTATGGCTACACCTTC; cdr3_aa: CASSLETGGPNYGYTF
d_call: .; v_call: TRBV7-6; j_call: TRBJ1-4; clone_size: .; cdr3_nt: TGTGCCAGCAGCCCTCTTACCGGTGGGACAGAAAAACTGTTTTTT; cdr3_aa: CASSPLTGGTEKLFF
d_call: TRBD1; v_call: TRBV11-2; j_call: TRBJ2-1; clone_size: .; cdr3_nt: TGTGCCAGCAGCCCAGTGGACAGGGGGTTCATCTACAATGAGCAGTTCTTC; cdr3_aa: CASSPVDRGFIYNEQFF
d_call: .; v_call: TRBV30; j_call: TRBJ1-2; clone_size: .; cdr3_nt: TGTGCCTGGAGCGGTGACGGAAACTATGGCTACACCTTC; cdr3_aa: CAWSGDGNYGYTF
d_call: TRBD2; v_call: TRBV6-5; j_call: TRBJ2-7; clone_size: .; cdr3_nt: TGTGCCAGCAGTTCGGCTAGCGGGGGGTGGGAGCAGTACTTC; cdr3_aa: CASSSASGGWEQYF
d_call: TRBD1; v_call: TRBV10-1; j_call: TRBJ1-6; clone_size: .; cdr3_nt: TGCGCCAGCAGCGCCGGGGACAGAAATTCACCCCTCCACTTT; cdr3_aa: CASSAGDRNSPLHF
d_call: TRBD2; v_call: TRBV9; j_call: TRBJ2-5; clone_size: once; cdr3_nt: TGTGCCAGCGGGACTAGCGGGGGGCAACAAGAGACCCAGTACTTC; cdr3_aa: CASGTSGGQQETQYF
d_call: .; v_call: TRBV4-1; j_call: TRBJ2-7; clone_size: once; cdr3_nt: TGCGCCAGCAGCCAGGGCCCCGACTCTTCCTACGAGCAGTACTTC; cdr3_aa: CASSQGPDSSYEQYF
d_call: .; v_call: TRBV7-9; j_call: TRBJ2-7; clone_size: .; cdr3_nt: TGTGCCAGCAGCTTACCGGAGTCCTACGAGCAGTACTTC; cdr3_aa: CASSLPESYEQYF
d_call: .; v_call: TRBV5-1; j_call: TRBJ1-2; clone_size: .; cdr3_nt: TGCGCCAGCAGCGTAGAGGGACCGGCTAACTATGGCTACACCTTC; cdr3_aa: CASSVEGPANYGYTF
d_call: .; v_call: TRBV19; j_call: TRBJ2-7; clone_size: once; cdr3_nt: TGTGCCAGTAGTATGGGTGGAGGCGAGCAGTACTTC; cdr3_aa: CASSMGGGEQYF
d_call: .; v_call: TRBV27; j_call: TRBJ1-4; clone_size: few; cdr3_nt: TGTGCCAGCGGCCTGGGGACTAATGAAAAACTGTTTTTT; cdr3_aa: CASGLGTNEKLFF